The rows below give T cell receptor beta chains drawn from one sample of a study of T cell responses to AZD1222 COVID-19 vaccine. The method was immunoSEQ multiplex PCR; TCRdb's version includes in-frame clones alone and lacks a portion of them. In the table there are tens of thousands of clones, about 82% of which are singletons. The sample in question was peripheral blood, obtained 28 days after the second dose of the MenACWY control vaccine. The receptor source for this set is an adult who received the MenACWY meningococcal vaccine as a control. The CDR3 runs from the conserved cysteine through the conserved F or W. A D gene is named only where the DNA matches it firmly. Some rows have no size entry. The others give once, few or many, or a class for an expanded clone.

TRBV11-3	once	-	TRBJ1-1	CASSSDGDTEAFF	TGTGCCAGCAGCTCCGATGGCGACACTGAAGCTTTCTTT
TRBV19	few	-	TRBJ2-1	CASSVTYSPYNEQFF	TGTGCCAGTAGCGTCACCTATTCCCCCTACAATGAGCAGTTCTTC
TRBV5-1	-	-	TRBJ1-6	CASSLGGANNSPLHF	TGCGCCAGCAGCTTGGGCGGTGCCAATAATTCACCCCTCCACTTT
TRBV21-1	-	-	TRBJ2-3	CARKTITDTQYF	TGTGCCAGGAAGACCATCACAGATACGCAGTATTTT
TRBV11-1	-	TRBD1	TRBJ2-7	CASSLARTGLFEQYF	TGTGCCAGCAGCTTAGCCAGGACAGGGCTCTTCGAGCAGTACTTC
TRBV9	-	-	TRBJ1-1	CASSQTGNTEAFF	TGTGCCAGCAGCCAAACAGGGAACACTGAAGCTTTCTTT
TRBV2	-	TRBD2	TRBJ2-1	CASTPPALAGGHNEQFF	TGTGCCAGCACCCCCCCGGCACTAGCGGGAGGCCACAATGAGCAGTTCTTC
TRBV6-5	-	-	TRBJ2-1	CASSQALYNEQFF	TGTGCCAGCAGCCAGGCCCTCTACAATGAGCAGTTCTTC
TRBV5-5	-	TRBD1	TRBJ1-2	CASSLMDRPASNYGYTF	TGTGCCAGCAGCTTGATGGACAGGCCAGCTTCTAACTATGGCTACACCTTC
TRBV14	-	-	TRBJ2-5	CASSQGPNFQETQYF	TGTGCCAGCAGCCAAGGCCCTAATTTCCAAGAGACCCAGTACTTC
TRBV3-1/TRBV3-2	-	-	TRBJ1-6	CASSQVDSPNSPLHF	TGTGCCAGCAGCCAAGTTGACAGCCCGAATTCACCCCTCCACTTT
TRBV9	-	TRBD1	TRBJ1-2	CASSVAARGQRNGYTF	TGTGCCAGCAGCGTAGCCGCCAGGGGGCAAAGGAATGGCTACACCTTC
TRBV12-3/TRBV12-4	few	-	TRBJ1-2	CASSLEGAHGYTF	TGTGCCAGCAGTTTAGAAGGCGCTCATGGCTACACCTTC
TRBV6-5	-	-	TRBJ1-2	CASRPSGSGHYGYTF	TGTGCCAGCAGGCCCTCAGGGAGTGGGCACTATGGCTACACCTTC
TRBV24-1	many	-	TRBJ2-7	CATSDGGRGSYEQYF	TGTGCCACCAGTGATGGGGGTAGAGGCTCCTACGAGCAGTACTTC
TRBV18	few	-	TRBJ1-4	CASSVAGVEKLFF	TGTGCCAGCTCGGTGGCAGGAGTTGAAAAACTGTTTTTT
TRBV25-1	once	-	TRBJ1-5	CASSELWGNQPQHF	TGTGCCAGCAGTGAATTGTGGGGGAATCAGCCCCAGCATTTT
TRBV4-1	-	-	TRBJ1-1	CASSQDPPGRTEAFF	TGCGCCAGCAGCCAAGATCCTCCCGGGCGGACTGAAGCTTTCTTT
TRBV5-6	medium-sized	-	TRBJ1-1	CASSFERGNTEAFF	TGTGCCAGCAGCTTCGAGCGGGGGAACACTGAAGCTTTCTTT
TRBV18	few	-	TRBJ2-1	CASSLGQYDNEQFF	TGTGCCAGCTCACTAGGACAGTATGACAATGAGCAGTTCTTC
TRBV2	once	TRBD1	TRBJ2-7	CASSVRGRSEQYF	TGTGCCAGCAGTGTCAGGGGGCGATCCGAGCAGTACTTC
TRBV28	-	TRBD2	TRBJ2-7	CASTWGGGFEQYF	TGTGCCAGCACCTGGGGGGGAGGTTTCGAGCAGTACTTC
TRBV11-2	few	-	TRBJ1-1	CASSLEELMNTEAFF	TGTGCCAGCAGCTTAGAAGAGTTAATGAACACTGAAGCTTTCTTT
TRBV2	-	TRBD1	TRBJ1-1	CASSELGTGNEAFF	TGTGCCAGCAGTGAATTGGGGACAGGGAATGAAGCTTTCTTT
TRBV5-4	-	TRBD1	TRBJ1-1	CASSRGQVPNTEAFF	TGTGCCAGCAGCAGGGGACAGGTTCCGAACACTGAAGCTTTCTTT
TRBV19	-	-	TRBJ1-3	CASSPFYNSGNTIYF	TGTGCCAGTAGTCCCTTTTACAACTCTGGAAACACCATATATTTT
TRBV24-1	-	TRBD2	TRBJ2-3	CATRTSGRSTDTQYF	TGTGCCACGCGGACTAGCGGGAGGAGCACAGATACGCAGTATTTT
TRBV4-2	-	TRBD2	TRBJ2-1	CASSTTSGYNEQFF	TGTGCCAGCAGCACGACTAGCGGTTACAATGAGCAGTTCTTC
TRBV3-1/TRBV3-2	-	-	TRBJ1-1	CASSQTTEAFF	TGTGCCAGCAGCCAAACGACTGAAGCTTTCTTT